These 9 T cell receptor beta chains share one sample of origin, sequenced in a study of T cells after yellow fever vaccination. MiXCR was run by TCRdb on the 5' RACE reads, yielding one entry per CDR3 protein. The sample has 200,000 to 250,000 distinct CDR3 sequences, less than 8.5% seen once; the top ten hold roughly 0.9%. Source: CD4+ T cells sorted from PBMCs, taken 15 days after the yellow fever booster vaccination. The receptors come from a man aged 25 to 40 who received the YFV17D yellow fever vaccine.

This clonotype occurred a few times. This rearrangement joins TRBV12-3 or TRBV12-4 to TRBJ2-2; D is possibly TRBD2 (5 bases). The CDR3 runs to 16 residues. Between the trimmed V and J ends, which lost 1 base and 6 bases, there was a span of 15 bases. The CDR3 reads CASSLGVGVYAGELFF. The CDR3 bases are TGTGCCAGCAGTTTAGGCGTGGGAGTGTATGCCGGGGAGCTGTTTTTT.

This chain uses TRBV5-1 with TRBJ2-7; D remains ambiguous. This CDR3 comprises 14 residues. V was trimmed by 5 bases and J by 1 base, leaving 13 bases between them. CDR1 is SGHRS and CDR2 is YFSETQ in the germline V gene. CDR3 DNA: TGCGCCAGCAGTCTTGAGAGCACTTCCTACGAGCAGTACTTC. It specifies CASSLESTSYEQYF.

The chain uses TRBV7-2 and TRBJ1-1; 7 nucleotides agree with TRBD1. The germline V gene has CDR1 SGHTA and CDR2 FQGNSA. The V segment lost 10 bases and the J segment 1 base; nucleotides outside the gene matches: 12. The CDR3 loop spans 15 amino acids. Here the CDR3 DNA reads TGTGCCATGGTGTTACTCGGGACAGAGAACACTGAAGCTTTCTTT. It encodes CAMVLLGTENTEAFF.

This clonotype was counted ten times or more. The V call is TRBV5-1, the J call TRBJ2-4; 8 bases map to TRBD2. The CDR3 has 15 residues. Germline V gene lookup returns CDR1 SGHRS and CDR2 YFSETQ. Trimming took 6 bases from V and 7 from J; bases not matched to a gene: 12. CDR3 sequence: CASTSASGPGNIQYF. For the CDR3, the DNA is TGCGCCAGCACTTCGGCTAGCGGGCCGGGGAACATTCAGTACTTC.

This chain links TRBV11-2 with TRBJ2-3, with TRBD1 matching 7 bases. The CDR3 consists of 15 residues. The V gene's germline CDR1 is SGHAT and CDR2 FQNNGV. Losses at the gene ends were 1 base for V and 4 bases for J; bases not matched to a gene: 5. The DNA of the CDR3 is TGTGCCAGCAGCTTAGCACAGGGGAAGGCAGATACGCAGTATTTT. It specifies CASSLAQGKADTQYF.

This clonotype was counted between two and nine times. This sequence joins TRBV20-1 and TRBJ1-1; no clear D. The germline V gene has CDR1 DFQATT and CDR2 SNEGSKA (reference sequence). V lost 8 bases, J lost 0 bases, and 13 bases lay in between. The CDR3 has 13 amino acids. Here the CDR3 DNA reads TGCAGTACAAGTCGTAGTGTGAACACTGAAGCTTTCTTT. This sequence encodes CSTSRSVNTEAFF.

The CDR3 bases are TGCAGTGCTAGATACCTATCCTACGAGCAGTACTTC. This codes for CSARYLSYEQYF. J is TRBJ2-7 and V is TRBV20-1; no definite D call. This CDR3 is built from 12 residues. V was trimmed by 2 bases and J by 1 base, leaving 6 bases between them. The germline CDR1 and CDR2 sequences are DFQATT and SNEGSKA (reference sequence).

The CDR3 region is CSGLTSGTSTDTQYF. The CDR3 DNA follows: TGCAGCGGCCTTACTAGCGGGACTAGCACAGATACGCAGTATTTT. V gene TRBV29-1 combines with J gene TRBJ2-3; 10 nucleotides match TRBD2. V lost 7 bases, J lost 0 bases, and 7 bases stayed unmatched. The CDR3 runs to 15 residues. From germline, CDR1 is SQVTM and CDR2 ANQGSEA.

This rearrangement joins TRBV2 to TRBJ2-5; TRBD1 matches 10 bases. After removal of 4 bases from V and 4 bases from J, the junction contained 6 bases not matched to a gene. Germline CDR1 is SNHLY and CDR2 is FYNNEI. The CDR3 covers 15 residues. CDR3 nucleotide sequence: TGTGCCAGCAGTGGAGACAGGGGGCTACTAGAGACCCAGTACTTC. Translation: CASSGDRGLLETQYF.